These 2 T cell receptor beta chains share one sample of origin, sequenced in a study of blood T cell repertoires in COVID-19. The method was immunoSEQ multiplex PCR; TCRdb's version includes in-frame clones alone and lacks a portion of them. The top ten clones hold 15% to 18% of a sample with a few hundred thousand clones, 80% to 85% of them seen once. The source material was peripheral blood. The receptors were sampled from a person aged 70 to 85 with COVID-19, enrolled during active disease.

The gene calls are TRBV6-1 and TRBJ2-5; 7 nucleotides line up with TRBD2. There are 15 residues in the CDR3. The germline V gene has CDR1 MNHNS and CDR2 SASEGT. The trim removed 3 bases at V and 7 bases at J, leaving 11 bases unmatched. This CDR3 reads CASSDLSAGGGTQYF. CDR3 sequence (DNA): TGTGCCAGCAGTGATCTTAGCGCAGGCGGGGGGACCCAGTACTTC.

The chain employs TRBV5-1 and TRBJ1-2, with 7 bases lining up with TRBD1. CDR1 and CDR2 from the germline V gene are SGHRS and YFSETQ. The CDR3 spans 13 residues. Germline trimming cut 5 bases from V and 2 bases from J; bases unmatched to any gene: 3. The CDR3: CASSLQGNYGYTF. Here the CDR3 DNA reads TGCGCCAGCAGTTTACAGGGGAACTATGGCTACACCTTC. The complete variable domain, with remaining parts taken from reference TRBV5-1 and TRBJ1-2, reads KAGVTQTPRYLIKTRGQQVTLSCSPISGHRSVSWYQQTPGQGLQFLFEYFSETQRNKGNFPGRFSGRQFSNSRSEMNVSTLELGDSALYLCASSLQGNYGYTFGSGTRLTVV.